This T cell receptor (beta chain) was documented in a study of neurological immune-mediated disorders (dated by TCRdb to about 2019). Concerning the study at large: Peripheral blood TCR-beta repertoires from patients with HTLV-I-associated myelopathy (HAM/TSP), patients with multiple sclerosis, and healthy controls were compared in the study using UMI-based sequencing. The 90 to 110 TCR-beta libraries covered PBMC samples along with longitudinal samples, technical triplicates, and paired sorted CD4+ and CD8+ T-cell subsets. The cohort comprised 68 subjects: some 14 HAM/TSP patients, approximately 34 multiple sclerosis patients and 20 or so healthy controls.

This clonotype was seen ten or more times. This receptor's antigen is unknown. Per-base quality was not reported, and no clone a single base away is much larger than it. cDNA was synthesized by template-switch 5'RACE using a primer with a 10-nucleotide random unique molecular identifier that tagged each TCR transcript. Every sequencing run covered 15-18 subjects and yielded more than 170 million TCR-beta sequences. Total RNA was extracted with the RNeasy kit. The KAPA Real-time Library Amplification kit was used to amplify TCR-beta VDJ regions with primers targeting the TCR constant region and the 5'RACE anchor. Sample indexes and Illumina adaptors were added in a first PCR, and a second PCR then increased library yield. After Ampure bead purification, the TCR product of roughly 650 bp was size-selected on a 2% E-gel SizeSelection system. Before pooling, libraries had their quality checked on a Bioanalyzer, their concentration measured with Qubit, and their quantity determined with the Kapa Library Quantification kit. An Illumina HiSeq 2500 sequenced the libraries paired-end 2 x 150 bp. To increase sequence diversity, about 25-31% phiX was spiked into each library pool. In the original analysis: Quality-filtered reads were processed with the UMI-based MiGEC pipeline, which removed over 75% of raw TCR sequences during error correction. VDJ genes were aligned to IMGT germline references, and clonotypes were defined by unique CDR3 amino acid sequence plus V-J genes. Clonal expansion, Shannon diversity, and CDR3 relatedness (CalcPairwiseDistances, ClusterSamples) were evaluated with VDJtools, and phylogenetic trees were built with CLCbio workbench. Expanded clones were defined as having at least 8 unique UMIs, based on coefficient-of-variation modelling across technical triplicates. TCRdb redid the processing of the public reads, applying fastp at Q25 and MiXCR, and retained in-frame beta chains. Merged by CDR3 protein, the rows form single entries marked with the most common genes and DNA. The V and J calls and clone size come from TCRdb's table, not from the authors' own analysis. Within this sample are under 60,000 distinct CDR3 sequences, with around a tenth of them counted one time only. The ten largest clones capture approximately 21% of the sample.

Trimming accounts for 3 bases at V and 7 bases at J, while the number of junction bases matched to no gene is 4. CDR1 and CDR2, per the germline V gene, are ENHRY and SYGVKD. The CDR3 sequence holds 15 residues, the cysteine and phenylalanine included. Only the CDR3 DNA is retained, 45 bases long and in frame from the first base. Unsorted PBMC libraries were generated from 2 million PBMCs stored in RNAlater at -80 °C until RNA extraction. Peripheral blood underwent Ficoll-Hypaque density gradient centrifugation to isolate PBMCs, which were then cryopreserved in liquid nitrogen. Summary of the overall study and its limitations: TCR clonal expansion was highest in HAM/TSP patients and lowest in MS patients, with MS patients falling below even healthy controls. Expanded clones from different subjects shared no identical CDR3 amino acid sequences, which suggests that TCR-beta repertoires were private in all groups.

Sequencing input: PBMCs. This clonotype was obtained from a woman aged 40-49 years with HTLV-1-associated myelopathy (HAM/TSP). The V and J segments used are TRBV10-3 and TRBJ1-6, and TRBD1 aligns with 9 junction nucleotides. Read as DNA, the sequence is TGTGCCATCAGTGACTCCGGGACAGGGAATTCACCCCTCCACTTT. Its protein product is CAISDSGTGNSPLHF.